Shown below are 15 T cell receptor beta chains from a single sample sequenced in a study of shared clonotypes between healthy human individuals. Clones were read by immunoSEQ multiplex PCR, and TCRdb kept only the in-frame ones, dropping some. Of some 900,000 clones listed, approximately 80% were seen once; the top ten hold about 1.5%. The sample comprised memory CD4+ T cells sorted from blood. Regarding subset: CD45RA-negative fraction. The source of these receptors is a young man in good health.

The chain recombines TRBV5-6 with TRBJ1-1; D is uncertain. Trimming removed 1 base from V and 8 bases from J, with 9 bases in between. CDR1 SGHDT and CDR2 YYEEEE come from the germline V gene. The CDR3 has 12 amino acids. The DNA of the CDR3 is TGTGCCAGCAGCTTGTACGGTGGGGAAGCTTTCTTT. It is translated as CASSLYGGEAFF.

The CDR3 coding sequence is TGTGCCAGAAGCTTGATCTGGGCCCTTCCAGCCTACGAGCAGTACTTC. This codes for CARSLIWALPAYEQYF. The J gene is TRBJ2-7, the V gene TRBV5-3; no clear D. TRBV5-3 is an open reading frame whose function is uncertain. V lost 1 base and J 2 bases, leaving 16 bases between the germline ends. CDR3 length: 16 amino acids.

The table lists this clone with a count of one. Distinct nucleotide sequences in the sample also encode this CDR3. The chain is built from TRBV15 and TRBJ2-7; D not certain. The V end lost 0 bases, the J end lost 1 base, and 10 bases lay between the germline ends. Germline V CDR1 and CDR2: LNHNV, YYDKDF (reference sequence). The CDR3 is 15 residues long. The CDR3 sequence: CATSRDRGSSYEQYF. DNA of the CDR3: TGTGCCACCAGCAGAGATCGAGGTAGTTCCTACGAGCAGTACTTC.

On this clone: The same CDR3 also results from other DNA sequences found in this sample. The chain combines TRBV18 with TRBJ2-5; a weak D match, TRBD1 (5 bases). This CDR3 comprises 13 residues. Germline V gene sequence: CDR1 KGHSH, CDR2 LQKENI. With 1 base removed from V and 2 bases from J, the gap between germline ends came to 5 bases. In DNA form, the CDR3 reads TGTGCCAGCTCACCACGACAGCAAGAGACCCAGTACTTC. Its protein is CASSPRQQETQYF.

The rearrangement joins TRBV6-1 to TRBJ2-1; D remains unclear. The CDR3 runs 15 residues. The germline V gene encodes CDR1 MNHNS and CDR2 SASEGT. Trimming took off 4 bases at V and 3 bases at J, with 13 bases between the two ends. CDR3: CASSVVTNLYNEQFF. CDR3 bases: TGTGCCAGCAGTGTAGTCACAAACCTCTACAATGAGCAGTTCTTC.

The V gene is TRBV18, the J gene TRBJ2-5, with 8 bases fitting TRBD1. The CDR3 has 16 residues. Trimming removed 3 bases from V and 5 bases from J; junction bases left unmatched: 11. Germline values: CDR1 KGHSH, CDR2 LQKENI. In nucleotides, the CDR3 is TGTGCCAGCTCACCGTCGGTGGCAGGGGGCGGCGAGACCCAGTACTTC. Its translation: CASSPSVAGGGETQYF.

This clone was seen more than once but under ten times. The CDR3 nucleotides read TGTGCCAGCAGTTACCGCGGGATCGATGAAAAACTGTTTTTT. This translates into CASSYRGIDEKLFF. This chain links TRBV6-6 with TRBJ1-4; D gene unclear. CDR3 length equals 14 residues. Germline V gene data show CDR1 as MNHNY and CDR2 as SVGAGI (reference sequence). The germline V and J ends were trimmed by 2 bases and 6 bases, with 10 bases remaining between them.

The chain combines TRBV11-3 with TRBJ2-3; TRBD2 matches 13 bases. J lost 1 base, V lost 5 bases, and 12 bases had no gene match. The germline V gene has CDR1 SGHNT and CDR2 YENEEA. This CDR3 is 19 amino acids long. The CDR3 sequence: CASSPGLAGVKLGTDTQYF. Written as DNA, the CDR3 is TGTGCCAGCAGCCCCGGACTAGCGGGGGTTAAATTAGGCACAGATACGCAGTATTTT. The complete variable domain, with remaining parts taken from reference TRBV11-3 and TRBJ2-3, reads EAGVVQSPRYKIIEKKQPVAFWCNPISGHNTLYWYLQNLGQGPELLIRYENEEAVDDSQLPKDRFSAERLKGVDSTLKIQPAELGDSAVYLCASSPGLAGVKLGTDTQYFGPGTRLTVL.

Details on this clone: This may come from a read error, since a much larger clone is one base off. CDR3 DNA: TGCGCCAGCAGCCACTATACCGGGGAGACGAACACCGGGGAGCTGTTTTTT. This codes for CASSHYTGETNTGELFF. V is TRBV4-1 and J is TRBJ2-2; TRBD2 might be the D (5 bases). V gave up 3 bases and J gave up 0 bases, with 14 bases separating them. Germline assignment: CDR1 MGHRA and CDR2 YSYEKL. The CDR3 runs 17 residues.

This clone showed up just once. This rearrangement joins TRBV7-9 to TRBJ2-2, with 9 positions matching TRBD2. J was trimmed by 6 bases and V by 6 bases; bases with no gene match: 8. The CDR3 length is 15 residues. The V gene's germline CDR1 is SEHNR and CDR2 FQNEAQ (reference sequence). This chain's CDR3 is CASRTGLAGPGELFF. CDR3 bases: TGTGCCAGCAGGACGGGACTAGCCGGTCCCGGGGAGCTGTTTTTT. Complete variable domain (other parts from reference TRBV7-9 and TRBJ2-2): DTGVSQNPRHKITKRGQNVTFRCDPISEHNRLYWYRQTLGQGPEFLTYFQNEAQLEKSRLLSDRFSAERPKGSFSTLEIQRTEQGDSAMYLCASRTGLAGPGELFFGEGSRLTVL.

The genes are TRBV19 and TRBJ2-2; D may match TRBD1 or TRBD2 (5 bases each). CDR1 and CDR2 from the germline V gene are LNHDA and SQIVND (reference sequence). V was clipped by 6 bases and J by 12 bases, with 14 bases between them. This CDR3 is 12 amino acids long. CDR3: CASRLGVSKLFF. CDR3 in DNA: TGTGCCAGTAGACTGGGGGTGTCCAAGCTGTTTTTT.

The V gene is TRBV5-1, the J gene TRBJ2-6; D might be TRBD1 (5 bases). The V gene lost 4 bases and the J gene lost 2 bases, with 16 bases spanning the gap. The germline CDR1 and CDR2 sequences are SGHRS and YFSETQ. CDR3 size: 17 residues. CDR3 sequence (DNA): TGCGCCAGCAGCACCTACCTGACAGTCCCTGGGGCCAACGTCCTGACTTTC. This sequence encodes CASSTYLTVPGANVLTF.

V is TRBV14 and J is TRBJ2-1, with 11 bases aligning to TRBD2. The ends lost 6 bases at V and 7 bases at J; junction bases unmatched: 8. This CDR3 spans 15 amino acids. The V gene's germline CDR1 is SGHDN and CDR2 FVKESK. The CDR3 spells CASSLLAGGENEQFF. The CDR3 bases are TGTGCCAGCAGTCTCCTAGCGGGAGGCGAGAATGAGCAGTTCTTC.

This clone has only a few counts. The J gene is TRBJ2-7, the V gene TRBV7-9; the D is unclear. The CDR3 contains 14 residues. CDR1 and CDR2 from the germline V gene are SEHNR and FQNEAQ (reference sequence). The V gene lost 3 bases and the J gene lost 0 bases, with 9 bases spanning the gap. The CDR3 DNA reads TGTGCCAGCAGCTTGCAAGCAAGCTCCTACGAGCAGTACTTC. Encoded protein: CASSLQASSYEQYF.

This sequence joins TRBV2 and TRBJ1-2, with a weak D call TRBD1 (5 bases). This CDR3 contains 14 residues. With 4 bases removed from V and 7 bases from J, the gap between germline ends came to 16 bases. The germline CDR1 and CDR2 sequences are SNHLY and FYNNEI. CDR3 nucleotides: TGTGCCAGCAGTGCCGTCCAGGGAGGAGTTGGCTACACCTTC. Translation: CASSAVQGGVGYTF.